The 2 T cell receptor beta chains below come from one sample, sequenced in a study of control samples from healthy donors and cancer patients. Libraries were prepared by immunoSEQ multiplex PCR; TCRdb keeps only in-frame clonotypes and omits some of them. Of 200,000 to 250,000 clones in the sample, roughly 94% were seen once. Material: blood. Receptors were obtained from a man aged 50-59 years in good health.

This chain joins TRBV7-9 and TRBJ1-2; no definite D call. This CDR3 is built from 13 residues. Trimming pared 2 bases from V and 4 bases from J, leaving 8 bases between. The V gene's germline CDR1 is SEHNR and CDR2 FQNEAQ (reference sequence). CDR3 nucleotides: TGTGCCAGCAGCTTATCAGTTGGCTATGGCTACACCTTC. This encodes CASSLSVGYGYTF.

The chain recombines TRBV7-2 with TRBJ2-7, with D possibly matching TRBD2 (5 bases). From germline, CDR1 is SGHTA and CDR2 FQGNSA. V lost 3 bases and J 3 bases, leaving 9 bases between the germline ends. The CDR3 sequence is 13 residues long. CDR3: CASSLTGNYEQYF. As DNA, the CDR3 is TGTGCCAGCAGCTTGACGGGGAACTACGAGCAGTACTTC.